What follows are 17 T cell receptor beta chains derived from one specimen sequenced in a study of cytomegalovirus exposure and HLA in healthy donors. Use of 60 Vbeta and 13 Jbeta primers characterized the PCR. Profiling relied on immunoSEQ multiplex PCR, and the TCRdb table lists in-frame clones only, not all of them. This sample's clone table lists under 200,000 clones. The sequenced material came from PBMCs. These TCRs come from a man aged 25 to 45 in good health and CMV-seronegative.

CDR3 nucleotides: TGCGCCAGCAGCCAAGAGGAGCAGGGGGCGTTCATGAACACTGAAGCTTTCTTT. Translated, it gives CASSQEEQGAFMNTEAFF. The chain has TRBV4-3 and TRBJ1-1; 8 bases line up with TRBD1. The CDR3 covers 18 residues. The germline CDR1 and CDR2 sequences are LGHNA and YSLEER. After removal of 0 bases from V and 0 bases from J, the junction contained 9 bases not matched to a gene.

The CDR3 spells CASSPGQRFSPLHF. The CDR3 nucleotides read TGTGCCAGTAGTCCCGGACAGAGGTTCTCACCCCTCCACTTT. The chain carries TRBV19 and TRBJ1-6; maybe TRBD1 (6 bases). Germline CDR1 reads LNHDA; CDR2 reads SQIVND (reference sequence). Trimming cost V 5 bases and J 10 bases, with 15 bases left between them. This CDR3 contains 14 residues.

V usage is TRBV18 and J usage is TRBJ1-4, with D perhaps TRBD1 (6 bases). Trimming shortened V by 4 bases and J by 7 bases, and 16 bases separated the two germline ends. This CDR3 is built from 15 residues. CDR1 is KGHSH, CDR2 LQKENI, per germline. CDR3 DNA: TGTGCCAGCTCACTCACAGGGTATCATGGTGAAAAACTGTTTTTT. Translation: CASSLTGYHGEKLFF.

The gene calls are TRBV5-1 and TRBJ2-2, with no clear D. V lost 4 bases and J lost 4, with 14 bases in between. Germline-derived CDR1 and CDR2 are SGHRS and YFSETQ. The CDR3 sequence is 15 residues long. CDR3 bases: TGCGCCAGCAGCCATGAGGCGCTGCGCACCGGGGAGCTGTTTTTT. Protein sequence: CASSHEALRTGELFF.

The genes are TRBV19 and TRBJ1-5, with 7 bases lining up with TRBD1. CDR1 and CDR2 from the germline V gene are LNHDA and SQIVND (reference sequence). V dropped 7 bases and J dropped 3; count of bases not matched to a gene: 9. This CDR3 region has 15 residues. The CDR3 spells CASKDQTGNNQPQHF. The CDR3 DNA reads TGTGCCAGTAAGGACCAGACAGGGAACAATCAGCCCCAGCATTTT.

The CDR3 bases are TGTGCCAGCAGCCCTAGCGCCGGGTACGAGCAGTACTTC. The encoded protein is CASSPSAGYEQYF. The chain employs TRBV27 and TRBJ2-7; D is possibly TRBD2 (6 bases). With 6 bases removed from V and 4 bases from J, the gap between germline ends came to 13 bases. The germline V gene has CDR1 MNHEY and CDR2 SMNVEV (reference sequence). This CDR3 has 13 amino acids.

The chain uses TRBV5-5 and TRBJ2-7; 9 nucleotides line up with TRBD1. There are 12 residues in the CDR3. The germline gives CDR1 SGHKS, CDR2 YYEKEE (reference sequence). V shed 3 bases and J 9 bases; nucleotides not matched to a gene: 4. CDR3 sequence: CASSWTGVGQYF. DNA of the CDR3: TGTGCCAGCAGCTGGACAGGGGTAGGGCAGTACTTC.

The genes are TRBV19 and TRBJ2-1; perhaps TRBD2 as D (5 bases). Trimming took 3 bases from V and 0 from J, leaving 18 bases between them. Looked up from germline, CDR1 is LNHDA and CDR2 is SQIVND (reference sequence). The CDR3 has 18 residues. This CDR3 reads CASSIEGLQSSSYNEQFF. CDR3 DNA: TGTGCCAGTAGTATCGAGGGCTTACAGTCCAGCTCCTACAATGAGCAGTTCTTC. Drawing the rest from reference TRBV19 and TRBJ2-1, the complete variable domain is DGGITQSPKYLFRKEGQNVTLSCEQNLNHDAMYWYRQDPGQGLRLIYYSQIVNDFQKGDIAEGYSVSREKKESFPLTVTSAQKNPTAFYLCASSIEGLQSSSYNEQFFGPGTRLTVL.

The CDR3 region has the DNA TGTGCCAGCAGTTTATGGACAGGGCGAGGAAATGAGCAGTTCTTC. This translates into CASSLWTGRGNEQFF. The chain recombines TRBV27 with TRBJ2-1, with TRBD1 identical over 8 bases. V gave up 1 base and J gave up 7 bases; unmatched junction bases: 6. The CDR3 runs to 15 residues. CDR1 is MNHEY and CDR2 is SMNVEV in the germline V gene (reference sequence).

The rearrangement links TRBV15 to TRBJ2-5; D is possibly TRBD1 (5 bases). The CDR3 runs to 14 residues. V lost 0 bases and J 1 base, leaving 6 bases between the germline ends. From germline, CDR1 is LNHNV and CDR2 YYDKDF (reference sequence). The CDR3 DNA sequence: TGTGCCACCAGCAGAGACAGGGCCCAAGAGACCCAGTACTTC. This encodes CATSRDRAQETQYF.

J is TRBJ1-2 and V is TRBV27; perhaps TRBD1 as D (5 bases). CDR1 and CDR2 (germline): MNHEY, SMNVEV (reference sequence). Trimming took off 6 bases at V and 6 bases at J, with 20 bases between the two ends. The CDR3 runs to 15 residues. CDR3: CASRPTHKGPDGYTF. The DNA for the CDR3 is TGTGCCAGCAGACCCACCCACAAGGGGCCAGATGGCTACACCTTC.

J is TRBJ2-7 and V is TRBV7-9, with a weak D call TRBD2 (5 bases). CDR1 and CDR2 (germline): SEHNR, FQNEAQ (reference sequence). CDR3 length: 15 residues. V lost 5 bases and J 2 bases, leaving 16 bases between the germline ends. CDR3 residues: CASSPGGNGAYEQYF. CDR3 bases: TGTGCCAGCAGCCCAGGAGGCAATGGGGCCTACGAGCAGTACTTC.

J is TRBJ2-7 and V is TRBV19; no firm D call. Per germline, CDR1 LNHDA and CDR2 SQIVND (reference sequence). V was cut by 4 bases and J by 3 bases, with 7 bases left in between. The CDR3 is made up of 12 amino acids. CDR3 nucleotide sequence: TGTGCCAGTAGTACCGGGTTCTACGAGCAGTACTTC. It yields the protein CASSTGFYEQYF.

V and J are TRBV21-1 and TRBJ2-2; no DNA check was done on the table's D call, TRBD2. TRBV21-1 is described as a pseudogene. CDR3 length equals 14 residues. The DNA for the CDR3 is TGTGCCAGCAGCATGTGTGTTCCTTCCGGGGAGCTGTTTTTT. Translation gives CASSMCVPSGELFF.

This chain links TRBV4-2 with TRBJ1-4; D is possibly TRBD1 (5 bases). Trimming cost V 4 bases and J 4 bases, with 16 bases left between them. Germline CDR1 reads LGHNA; CDR2 reads YNFKEQ. The CDR3 sequence is 16 residues long. Here the CDR3 reads CASSPKPGLINEKLFF. CDR3 bases: TGTGCCAGCAGCCCCAAACCGGGACTGATTAATGAAAAACTGTTTTTT.

The genes are TRBV10-1 and TRBJ2-3; 10 bases agree with TRBD2. V was pared by 6 bases and J by 4 bases, with 7 bases of the junction left unmatched. Germline CDR1 WNHNN, CDR2 SYGVQD (reference sequence). This CDR3 region has 15 residues. CDR3 residues: CASSPGLAAPDTQYF. CDR3 DNA sequence: TGCGCCAGCAGCCCAGGACTAGCGGCCCCAGATACGCAGTATTTT.

In nucleotides, the CDR3 is TGTGCCAGCAGTTACTCAGGGGGGGCCCACACTGAAGCTTTCTTT. Translated: CASSYSGGAHTEAFF. The chain has TRBV6-5 and TRBJ1-1; a possible D gene is TRBD1 (6 bases). The germline CDR1 and CDR2 sequences are MNHEY and SVGAGI. The CDR3 covers 15 residues. V was clipped by 0 bases and J by 3 bases, with 11 bases between them.